Following are 6 T cell receptor beta chains from one sample sequenced in a study of T-cell memory formation after mild COVID-19. TCRdb reanalysed the 5' RACE reads using MiXCR and keeps one entry per CDR3 protein. The data hold fewer than 200,000 distinct CDR3 sequences, with less than 20% observed a single time. Input material: PBMCs or a T cell subset sorted from them (not recorded which). The receptor set was obtained from a man younger than 30 who had mild COVID-19 (a few samples of this study predate the infection). Cell type and time point are not known.

There are a few counts of this clonotype. The chain couples TRBV3-1 to TRBJ1-2; no clear D. The germline V gene encodes CDR1 LGHDT and CDR2 YNNKEL (reference sequence). V lost 0 bases and J 3 bases, leaving 11 bases between the germline ends. The CDR3 consists of 15 residues. In DNA, the CDR3 is TGTGCCAGCAGCCAAGAATTTACGGCGTACTATGGCTACACCTTC. Its protein product is CASSQEFTAYYGYTF.

This clonotype occurred many times. The rearrangement links TRBV4-1 to TRBJ2-1; D might be TRBD1 (5 bases). Germline CDR1 and CDR2: MGHRA and YSYEKL. The CDR3 has 16 residues. Between the trimmed V and J ends, which lost 1 base and 3 bases, there was a span of 13 bases. DNA of the CDR3: TGCGCCAGCAGCCAAGTCTTTAGAAGGGGCTACAATGAGCAGTTCTTC. Protein product: CASSQVFRRGYNEQFF.

There are a few counts of this clonotype. This CDR3 is CASSLDYGANVLTF. CDR3 in DNA: TGTGCCAGCAGCTTGGATTACGGGGCCAACGTCCTGACTTTC. This chain connects TRBV5-6 to TRBJ2-6; D is unclear. Germline loops: CDR1 SGHDT, CDR2 YYEEEE. Trimming left V 0 bases short and J 4 bases short, with 5 bases between. The CDR3 totals 14 residues.

This clonotype was picked up a small number of times. The chain is built from TRBV3-1 and TRBJ2-3, with D tentatively TRBD1 or TRBD2 (5 bases each). The V gene's germline CDR1 is LGHDT and CDR2 YNNKEL (reference sequence). This CDR3 region has 17 residues. The V end was cut by 2 bases, the J end by 3 bases, with 18 bases between. CDR3 in amino acids: CASSQNPGDPTTDTQYF. The CDR3 DNA follows: TGTGCCAGCAGCCAAAATCCCGGGGACCCCACTACAGATACGCAGTATTTT.

The table lists this clonotype with many counts. This chain uses TRBV5-1 with TRBJ2-1; D may be TRBD2 (6 bases). This CDR3 comprises 13 residues. Germline CDR1 reads SGHRS; CDR2 reads YFSETQ. Trimming removed 0 bases at V and 6 bases at J, with 7 bases between. In DNA, the CDR3 is TGCGCCAGCAGCTTGGTGGGGGGCAATGAGCAGTTCTTC. Its protein is CASSLVGGNEQFF. The full variable domain, completed using reference TRBV5-1 and TRBJ2-1, is KAGVTQTPRYLIKTRGQQVTLSCSPISGHRSVSWYQQTPGQGLQFLFEYFSETQRNKGNFPGRFSGRQFSNSRSEMNVSTLELGDSALYLCASSLVGGNEQFFGPGTRLTVL.

This clonotype has just one count. The chain combines TRBV7-9 with TRBJ1-1; the D is unclear. The CDR3 loop spans 14 amino acids. Deletions cut 6 bases from V and 5 bases from J, with 16 bases between. Germline V lookup: CDR1 SEHNR, CDR2 FQNEAQ (reference sequence). Here the CDR3 reads CASRNEPDGTEAFF. The CDR3 DNA reads TGTGCCAGCAGGAACGAACCCGACGGGACTGAAGCTTTCTTT.